A selection of T cell receptor beta chains follows, all from one sample in a study of blood T cell repertoires in COVID-19. TCRdb's table, derived via immunoSEQ multiplex PCR, lists solely in-frame clones and lacks some. The repertoire includes some 150,000 clones, 85% of them detected once, and 2.5% to 3% sits in the top ten. The sample consisted of peripheral blood. All receptors come from a woman aged 35 to 49 with active or convalescent COVID-19. Both conserved end residues are part of each CDR3. A D gene is named only where the DNA matches it firmly.

V gene	J gene	D gene	CDR3 DNA	CDR3 protein
TRBV21-1	TRBJ2-1	-	TGTGCCAGCAGCAAAGTCAAGCGGTTTTCCTACAATGAGCAGTTCTTC	CASSKVKRFSYNEQFF
TRBV23-1	TRBJ2-5	-	TGCGCCAGCCGAACCCTTGAGCCGCGGGAGACCCAGTACTTC	CASRTLEPRETQYF
TRBV28	TRBJ1-5	-	TGTGCCAGCAACCTGGGCGGGAGGAGCAATCAGCCCCAGCATTTT	CASNLGGRSNQPQHF
TRBV5-1	TRBJ2-1	-	TGCGCCAGCAGCTTGGCCTCTGGAAGAGCCAGGAATGAGCAGTTCTTC	CASSLASGRARNEQFF
TRBV3-1/TRBV3-2	TRBJ1-2	-	TGTGCCAGCAGCCTCACCGGGGGGGCGCTGAATGGCTACACCTTC	CASSLTGGALNGYTF
TRBV30	TRBJ2-7	-	TGTGCCTGGAGTGTACTCGGTCCGCGCAGGGCCTCCTACGAGCAGTACTTC	CAWSVLGPRRASYEQYF
TRBV29-1	TRBJ1-2	TRBD1	TGCAGCGTTGAAGACCCCGTCACAGGGGCCGCCTATGGCTACACCTTC	CSVEDPVTGAAYGYTF
TRBV7-2	TRBJ2-5	-	TGTGCCAGCAGCCCCGACGGGGGCCAGTACTTC	CASSPDGGQYF
TRBV19	TRBJ1-4	-	TGTGCCAGTAGTTCTCGGACGAGGGCCGTGGAAAAACTGTTTTTT	CASSSRTRAVEKLFF
TRBV7-2	TRBJ2-7	TRBD1	TGTGCCAGCAGCCGGACAGGGGACGCCTACGAGCAGTACTTC	CASSRTGDAYEQYF